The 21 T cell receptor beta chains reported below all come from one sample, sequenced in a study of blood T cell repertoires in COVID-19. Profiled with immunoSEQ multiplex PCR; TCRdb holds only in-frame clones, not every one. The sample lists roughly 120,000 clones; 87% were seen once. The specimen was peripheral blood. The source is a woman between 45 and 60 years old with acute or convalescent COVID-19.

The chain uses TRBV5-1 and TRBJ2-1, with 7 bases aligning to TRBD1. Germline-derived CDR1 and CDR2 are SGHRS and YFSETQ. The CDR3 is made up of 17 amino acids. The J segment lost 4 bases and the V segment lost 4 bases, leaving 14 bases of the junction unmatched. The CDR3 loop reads CASSLRQGPLLYNEQFF. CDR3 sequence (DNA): TGCGCCAGCAGCCTAAGACAGGGACCCCTCTTATACAATGAGCAGTTCTTC.

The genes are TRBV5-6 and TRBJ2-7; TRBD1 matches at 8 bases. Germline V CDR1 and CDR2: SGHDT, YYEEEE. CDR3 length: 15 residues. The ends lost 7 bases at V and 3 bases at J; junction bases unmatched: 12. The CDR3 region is CASQSILGTGYEQYF. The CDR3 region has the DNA TGTGCCAGCCAATCCATATTGGGGACAGGCTACGAGCAGTACTTC.

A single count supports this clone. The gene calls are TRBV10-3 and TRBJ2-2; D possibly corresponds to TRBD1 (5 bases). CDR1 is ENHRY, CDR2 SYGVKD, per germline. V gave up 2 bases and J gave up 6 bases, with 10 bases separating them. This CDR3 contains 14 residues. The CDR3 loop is CAISETAGPGELFF. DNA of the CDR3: TGTGCCATCAGTGAGACAGCAGGGCCCGGGGAGCTGTTTTTT.

This chain's CDR3 is CASSLGLAGGTDTQYF. In DNA, the CDR3 is TGTGCCAGCAGCTTAGGTCTAGCGGGAGGCACAGATACGCAGTATTTT. The chain combines TRBV7-2 with TRBJ2-3; 10 bases match TRBD2. Germline lookup yields CDR1 SGHTA and CDR2 FQGNSA. The CDR3 sequence is 16 residues long. V was clipped by 1 base and J by 1 base; unmatched bases: 2.

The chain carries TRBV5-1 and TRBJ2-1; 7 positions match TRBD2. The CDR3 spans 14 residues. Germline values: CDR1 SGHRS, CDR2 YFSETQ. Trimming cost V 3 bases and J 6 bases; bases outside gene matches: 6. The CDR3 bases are TGCGCCAGCAGCTCTGGACTAGAGCTCAATGAGCAGTTCTTC. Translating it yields CASSSGLELNEQFF.

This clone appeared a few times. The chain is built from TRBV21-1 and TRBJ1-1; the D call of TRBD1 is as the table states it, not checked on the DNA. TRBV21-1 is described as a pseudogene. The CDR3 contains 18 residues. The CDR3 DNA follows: TGTGCCAGCAGCAAAAGCGCGACACCGACAGGCCTGAACACTGAAGCTTTCTTT. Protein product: CASSKSATPTGLNTEAFF.

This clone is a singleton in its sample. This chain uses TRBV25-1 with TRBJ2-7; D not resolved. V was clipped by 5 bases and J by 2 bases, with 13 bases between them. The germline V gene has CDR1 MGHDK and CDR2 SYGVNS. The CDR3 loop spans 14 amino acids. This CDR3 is CASSPRRQTYEQYF. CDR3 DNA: TGTGCCAGCAGTCCTCGGCGGCAGACCTACGAGCAGTACTTC.

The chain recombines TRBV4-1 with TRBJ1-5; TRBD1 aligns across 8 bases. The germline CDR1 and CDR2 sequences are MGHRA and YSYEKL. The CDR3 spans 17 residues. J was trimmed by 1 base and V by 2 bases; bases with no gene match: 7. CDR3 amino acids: CASSQIRTGPSNQPQHF. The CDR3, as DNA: TGCGCCAGCAGCCAAATAAGGACAGGGCCCAGCAATCAGCCCCAGCATTTT.

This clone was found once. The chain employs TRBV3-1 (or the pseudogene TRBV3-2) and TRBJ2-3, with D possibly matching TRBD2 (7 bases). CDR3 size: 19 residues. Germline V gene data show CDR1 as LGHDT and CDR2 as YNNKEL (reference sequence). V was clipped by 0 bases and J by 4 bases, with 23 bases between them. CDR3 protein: CASSQDWALRGGAADTQYF. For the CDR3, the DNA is TGTGCCAGCAGCCAAGATTGGGCCTTAAGAGGGGGGGCCGCAGATACGCAGTATTTT.

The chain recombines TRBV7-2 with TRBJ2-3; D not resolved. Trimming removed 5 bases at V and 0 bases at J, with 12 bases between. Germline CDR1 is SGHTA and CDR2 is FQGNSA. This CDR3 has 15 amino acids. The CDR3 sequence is CASSQAILSTDTQYF. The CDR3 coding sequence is TGTGCCAGCAGCCAAGCTATCCTAAGCACAGATACGCAGTATTTT.

The CDR3 protein is CASSLPAGELFF. Written as DNA, the CDR3 is TGTGCCAGCAGTCTCCCAGCGGGGGAGCTGTTTTTT. The genes are TRBV13 and TRBJ2-2, with D hard to call. The CDR3 contains 12 residues. With 6 bases removed from V and 8 bases from J, the gap between germline ends came to 10 bases. Germline-derived CDR1 and CDR2 are PRHDT and FYEKMQ (reference sequence).

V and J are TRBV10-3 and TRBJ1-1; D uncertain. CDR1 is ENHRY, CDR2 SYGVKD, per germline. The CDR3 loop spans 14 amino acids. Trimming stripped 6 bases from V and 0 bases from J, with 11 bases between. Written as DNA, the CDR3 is TGTGCCATCAGCCGAGGATCGATGAACACTGAAGCTTTCTTT. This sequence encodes CAISRGSMNTEAFF.

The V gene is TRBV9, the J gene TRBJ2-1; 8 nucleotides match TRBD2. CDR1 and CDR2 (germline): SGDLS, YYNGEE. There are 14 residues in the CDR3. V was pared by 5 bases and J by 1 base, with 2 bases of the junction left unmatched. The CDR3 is CASSTSGSYNEQFF. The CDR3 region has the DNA TGTGCCAGCAGTACTAGCGGTTCCTACAATGAGCAGTTCTTC. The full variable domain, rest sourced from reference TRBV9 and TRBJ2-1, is DSGVTQTPKHLITATGQRVTLRCSPRSGDLSVYWYQQSLDQGLQFLIQYYNGEERAKGNILERFSAQQFPDLHSELNLSSLELGDSALYFCASSTSGSYNEQFFGPGTRLTVL.

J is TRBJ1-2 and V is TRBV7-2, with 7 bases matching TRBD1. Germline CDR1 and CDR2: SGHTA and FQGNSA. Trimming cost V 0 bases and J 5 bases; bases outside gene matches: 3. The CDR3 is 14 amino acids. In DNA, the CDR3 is TGTGCCAGCAGCTTAGCTCCAGGGGGGTATGGCTACACCTTC. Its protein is CASSLAPGGYGYTF.

As DNA, the CDR3 is TGTGCCAGCAGTTATTCGACAGGGGTGGACGAGCAGTACTTC. This encodes CASSYSTGVDEQYF. The chain employs TRBV6-1 and TRBJ2-7; TRBD1 aligns across 8 bases. Germline loops: CDR1 MNHNS, CDR2 SASEGT. V shed 5 bases and J 5 bases; nucleotides not matched to a gene: 8. The CDR3 runs to 14 residues.

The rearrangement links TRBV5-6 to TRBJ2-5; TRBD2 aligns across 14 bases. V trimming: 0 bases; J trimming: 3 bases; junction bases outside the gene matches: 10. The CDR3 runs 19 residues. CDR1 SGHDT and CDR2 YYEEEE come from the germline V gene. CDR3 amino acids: CASSLDGTSGSKLKETQYF. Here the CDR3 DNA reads TGTGCCAGCAGCTTGGATGGGACTAGCGGGAGTAAGCTAAAAGAGACCCAGTACTTC.

The CDR3 spells CASRVENNSPLHF. The CDR3 DNA sequence: TGTGCCAGTAGAGTGGAGAATAATTCACCCCTCCACTTT. The chain has TRBV19 and TRBJ1-6; D unresolved. Trimming left V 6 bases short and J 5 bases short, with 8 bases between. Germline CDR1 reads LNHDA; CDR2 reads SQIVND (reference sequence). The CDR3 loop spans 13 amino acids.

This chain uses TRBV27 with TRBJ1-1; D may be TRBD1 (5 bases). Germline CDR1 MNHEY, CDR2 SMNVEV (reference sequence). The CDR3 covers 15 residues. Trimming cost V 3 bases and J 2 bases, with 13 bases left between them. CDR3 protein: CASSLRRGLNTEAFF. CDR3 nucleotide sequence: TGTGCCAGCAGTTTGCGAAGGGGATTAAACACTGAAGCTTTCTTT.

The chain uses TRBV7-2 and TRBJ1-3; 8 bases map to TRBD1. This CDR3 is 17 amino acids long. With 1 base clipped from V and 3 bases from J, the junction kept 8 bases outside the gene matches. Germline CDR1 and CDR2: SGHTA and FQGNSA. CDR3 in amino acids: CASSLGQGANYGNTIYF. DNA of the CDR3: TGTGCCAGCAGCTTAGGGCAGGGGGCCAACTATGGAAACACCATATATTTT.

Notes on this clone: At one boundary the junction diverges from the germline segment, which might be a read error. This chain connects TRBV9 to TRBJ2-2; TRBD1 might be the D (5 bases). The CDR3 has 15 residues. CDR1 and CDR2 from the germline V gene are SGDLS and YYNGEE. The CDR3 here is CARSVSQAGTGELFF. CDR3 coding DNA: TGTGCCAGGAGCGTGAGTCAGGCAGGGACCGGGGAGCTGTTTTTT.

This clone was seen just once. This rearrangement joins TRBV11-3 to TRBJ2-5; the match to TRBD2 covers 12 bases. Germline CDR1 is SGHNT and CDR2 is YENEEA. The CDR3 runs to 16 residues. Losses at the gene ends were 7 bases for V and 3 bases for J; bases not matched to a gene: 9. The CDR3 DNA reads TGTGCCAGCACCACAGGGGCTAGCGGGGGGGAAGAGACCCAGTACTTC. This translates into CASTTGASGGEETQYF.